This T cell receptor (beta chain) was recorded in a study of shared clonotypes between healthy human individuals. Study-level points and caveats: The diversity represented, both genetic and in exposure history, was limited by few donors. Read depth was anticipated to influence clonotype sharing among donors.

The assay was carried out at the deep level. Clones were sequenced by immunoSEQ multiplex PCR, and TCRdb holds only the in-frame ones, with some missing. The table lists under 850,000 clones, 55% to 80% of them singletons. CD4+ cell separation produced CD45RA+ naive and CD45RA-negative memory subsets. Comment on this clone: Its antigen is unknown.

The CDR3 totals 12 residues. The V end lost 10 bases, the J end lost 2 bases, and 12 bases lay between the germline ends. Germline V gives CDR1 LNHDA, CDR2 SQIVND (reference sequence). This sequence joins TRBV19 and TRBJ2-7; TRBD1 is a possible D gene (5 bases). This TCR derives from a woman younger than 45 in good health. The sequencing sample was made of memory CD4+ T cells sorted from blood. Subset meaning: CD45RA-negative fraction. DNA for the CDR3: TGTGCCACCTCAGCGACAGCCTACGAGCAGTACTTC. The encoded protein is CATSATAYEQYF.